Sequencing of this TCR beta chain was carried out in a study of blood T cell repertoires in COVID-19 (dated by TCRdb to the early 2020s). For the wider study: Collaborator samples came from the United States, Italy and Spain and covered acute and convalescent phases of COVID-19. The material from the prospective study consisted of cDNA or gDNA derived from T cells, B-cell-depleted T cells, or PBMCs. Deeply sampled blood TCRbeta repertoires from subjects exposed to, actively infected with, or recovered from COVID-19 were included in the dataset. The repertoires were made available in a free public database intended to serve as a resource for research on the immune response to SARS-CoV-2. The samples were drawn from the first 160 participants of the ongoing ImmuneRACE study and from about 1,200 subjects provided by 6 global collaborators. A de-identified subject ID, COVID-19 status, age in years and sex were almost always included in the sample metadata. Where available, HLA class I and class II types were obtained from metadata supplied by the sample provider rather than from assay-based typing. The study at large found these results: The quantity of clinical and demographic metadata differed by source and by participant and was supplied without curation.

In regard to this clone: Which antigen it targets is not known. One base away there is no much larger clone; base qualities are not given.

Each collaborating institution followed its own protocols to collect whole blood in K2EDTA tubes. For TCRbeta analysis, collaborators shipped samples as frozen whole blood, isolated PBMCs, or DNA extracted from either of those sample types. TCRbeta CDR3 regions were amplified from genomic DNA by means of the immunoSEQ Assay, a bias-controlled multiplex PCR. The paper's processing steps were these. The number of nucleated cells in each sample was estimated from the amplification of reference gene primers within the assay. To quantify the absolute abundance of each unique TCRbeta CDR3 rearrangement, sequence reads were collapsed and filtered. For each sample, productive Simpson clonality was calculated as the square root of Simpson's diversity index over productive rearrangements. The clones in this table, taken by TCRdb from immuneACCESS, are in-frame only. Not every clone is retained; where verified, under half of the shortfall comes from an unresolved V gene, and the cause of the rest is unknown. V, J and clone size are those of that table, while D and trimming were read from the DNA. The sample table holds 300,000 to 400,000 clones, of which 80% to 90% were seen once. The ten most abundant clones make up about 2.7% of the sample.

V loses 0 bases of germline sequence and J loses 8 bases, and the interval between the two ends is 14 bases. The CDR3 has 15 amino acids, counting the end cysteine and phenylalanine. Here the CDR3 DNA is all that survives: 45 bases in frame from base 1. The germline V gene provides CDR1 SGHTA and CDR2 FQGTGA. Material for sequencing was peripheral blood. This clonotype was sampled from a man younger than 45 with active or convalescent COVID-19. The V gene is TRBV7-3 and the J gene is TRBJ1-5, with the D gene not confidently named. The CDR3 in this case is CASSLTLVGGKPQHF. The DNA is TGTGCCAGCAGCTTAACATTGGTGGGCGGGAAGCCCCAGCATTTT.